A single sample is the source of the 29 T cell receptor beta chains below, sequenced in a study of regulatory T cells in long-lasting Graves disease (TCRdb year 2021). The sample's time point label, decoded: newly diagnosed GD, antithyroid drugs for less than 3 months. RNA was extracted from PBMCs in TRIzol for both TCR sequencing and RNA sequencing. The library was obtained by multiplex PCR. TCRdb shows the sequencer as Illumina HiSeq 4000. TCR beta libraries were built with iRepertoire HTBI primers and Arm-PCR amplification of CDR3 regions. TCRdb passed the public sequencing reads through fastp at Q25 and MiXCR, retaining productive beta sequences. Merged by CDR3 protein, the rows form single entries marked with the most common genes and DNA. Across this sample there are hundreds of thousands of distinct CDR3 sequences, with about 16% seen only once. 25% of the sample is held by the ten biggest clonotypes.

The same specimen was also included in a second study, on T cells in Graves' hyperthyroidism and ophthalmopathy.

Here the sequenced sample was peripheral blood mononuclear cells (PBMCs), taken at new diagnosis, from a patient treated with antithyroid drugs. The receptor set was obtained from a woman aged 35-65 years with Graves disease. Donor details come from another sample of the same person, matched by shared clones.

This clonotype occurred a few times. The rearrangement joins TRBV7-9 to TRBJ1-1; no clear D. Germline values: CDR1 SEHNR, CDR2 FQNEAQ (reference sequence). This CDR3 region has 12 residues. V gave up 5 bases and J gave up 7 bases, with 11 bases separating them. Written as DNA, the CDR3 is TGTGCCAGCAGCCTCGTCGGTTTTGAAGCTTTCTTT. This codes for CASSLVGFEAFF.

This clonotype came up a few times. The chain combines TRBV4-1 with TRBJ1-5, with D uncertain. The V gene's germline CDR1 is MGHRA and CDR2 YSYEKL. Deletions cut 1 base from V and 5 bases from J, with 9 bases between. There are 14 residues in the CDR3. CDR3 loop: CASSQAPRDQPQHF. The CDR3 region has the DNA TGCGCCAGCAGCCAAGCCCCGAGGGATCAGCCCCAGCATTTT.

In its sample, this clonotype was seen a few times. CDR3 sequence (DNA): TGTGCCAGCAGCCAATCCCACACAGATACGCAGTATTTT. Its protein is CASSQSHTDTQYF. The genes are TRBV3-1 and TRBJ2-3; no clear D gene. With 2 bases removed from V and 2 bases from J, the gap between germline ends came to 5 bases. In germline, CDR1 is LGHDT, CDR2 YNNKEL (reference sequence). The CDR3 has 13 amino acids.

This clonotype came up a few times. The chain joins TRBV9 to TRBJ1-1, with TRBD1 matching 7 bases. The ends lost 4 bases at V and 8 bases at J; junction bases unmatched: 5. The germline V gene has CDR1 SGDLS and CDR2 YYNGEE. CDR3 length equals 12 residues. CDR3 bases: TGTGCCAGCAGCAACACAGGGGCGGAAGCTTTCTTT. As protein: CASSNTGAEAFF.

This clonotype was seen a few times. The chain has TRBV30 and TRBJ1-1, with D unresolved. V lost 4 bases and J lost 5, with 11 bases in between. Germline V gene data show CDR1 as GTSNPN and CDR2 as SVGIG (reference sequence). The CDR3 consists of 12 residues. This CDR3 is CAWTQRWTEAFF. DNA for the CDR3: TGTGCCTGGACCCAGAGGTGGACTGAAGCTTTCTTT.

This clonotype was seen a handful of times. The chain combines TRBV19 with TRBJ2-3; unclear D gene. The CDR3 loop spans 16 amino acids. V was clipped by 6 bases and J by 0 bases, with 16 bases between them. From germline, CDR1 is LNHDA and CDR2 SQIVND (reference sequence). CDR3 amino acids: CASSLYRTDSTDTQYF. The DNA for the CDR3 is TGTGCCAGTAGCCTATACCGGACCGACAGCACAGATACGCAGTATTTT.

The rearrangement uses TRBV25-1 and TRBJ1-6, with 9 positions matching TRBD1. Germline assignment: CDR1 MGHDK and CDR2 SYGVNS. J lost 8 bases, V lost 2 bases, and 4 bases had no gene match. CDR3 length: 15 amino acids. This CDR3 reads CASSEPGQGHSPLHF. The DNA for the CDR3 is TGTGCCAGCAGTGAACCGGGACAGGGCCATTCACCCCTCCACTTT.

In this sample, this clonotype turned up many times. The rearrangement links TRBV5-1 to TRBJ1-2; D may be TRBD1 (5 bases). Germline assignment: CDR1 SGHRS and CDR2 YFSETQ. There are 14 residues in the CDR3. V dropped 2 bases and J dropped 4 bases, with 12 bases sitting between them. CDR3 region: CASSLGTDTYGYTF. DNA for the CDR3: TGCGCCAGCAGCTTAGGGACGGACACCTATGGCTACACCTTC. The complete variable domain, with remaining parts taken from reference TRBV5-1 and TRBJ1-2, reads KAGVTQTPRYLIKTRGQQVTLSCSPISGHRSVSWYQQTPGQGLQFLFEYFSETQRNKGNFPGRFSGRQFSNSRSEMNVSTLELGDSALYLCASSLGTDTYGYTFGSGTRLTVV.

In its sample, this clonotype was seen many times. This chain uses TRBV20-1 with TRBJ1-2, with a tentative D call TRBD1 (5 bases). The V gene's germline CDR1 is DFQATT and CDR2 SNEGSKA (reference sequence). This CDR3 region has 15 residues. V was pared by 3 bases and J by 7 bases, with 21 bases between. The CDR3 sequence: CSARGSGTAGGGYTF. The CDR3 DNA is TGCAGTGCTAGGGGGAGCGGGACCGCTGGTGGTGGCTACACCTTC.

V is TRBV5-1 and J is TRBJ1-2; the D is unclear. The CDR3 extends over 14 amino acids. The V gene's germline CDR1 is SGHRS and CDR2 YFSETQ. Trimming removed 0 bases from V and 5 bases from J, with 11 bases in between. Here the CDR3 reads CASSLAGFRYGYTF. The CDR3, as DNA: TGCGCCAGCAGCTTGGCGGGCTTTCGGTATGGCTACACCTTC.

This clonotype was counted many times. The genes are TRBV30 and TRBJ1-5, with a weak D call TRBD1 (5 bases). CDR1 and CDR2 from the germline V gene are GTSNPN and SVGIG (reference sequence). With 2 bases removed from V and 2 bases from J, the gap between germline ends came to 10 bases. CDR3 size: 14 residues. CDR3 in amino acids: CAWSPGGGNQPQHF. CDR3 bases: TGTGCCTGGAGTCCGGGGGGTGGCAATCAGCCCCAGCATTTT.

This clonotype was recorded at least ten times. The chain is built from TRBV12-3 or TRBV12-4 and TRBJ1-2; D remains unclear. The CDR3 length is 11 residues. Trimming took 7 bases from V and 7 from J, leaving 10 bases between them. CDR3 DNA: TGTGCCAGCACTCCGGCCGGTGGCTACACCTTC. Translation gives CASTPAGGYTF.

This clonotype was seen only a few times. The J gene is TRBJ2-5, the V gene TRBV7-3, with TRBD1 as a possible D gene (8 bases). V gave up 5 bases and J gave up 5 bases, with 21 bases separating them. Germline CDR1 is SGHTA and CDR2 is FQGTGA. The CDR3 has 16 residues. CDR3 sequence: CASSIIGGTGRETQYF. The CDR3 nucleotides are TGTGCCAGCAGCATAATCGGGGGGACAGGTCGCGAGACCCAGTACTTC.

V gene TRBV29-1 combines with J gene TRBJ1-1, with D uncertain. The CDR3 sequence is 13 residues long. Trimming stripped 2 bases from V and 5 bases from J, with 12 bases between. Germline-derived CDR1 and CDR2 are SQVTM and ANQGSEA. The CDR3 reads CSVERDLWTEAFF. In DNA form, the CDR3 reads TGCAGCGTTGAAAGGGATTTGTGGACTGAAGCTTTCTTT.

This clonotype came up many times. The V gene is TRBV3-1, the J gene TRBJ2-5; D possibly corresponds to TRBD1 (5 bases). The CDR3 sequence is 14 residues long. V lost 4 bases and J lost 5, with 14 bases in between. Germline V gene lookup returns CDR1 LGHDT and CDR2 YNNKEL (reference sequence). Here the CDR3 DNA reads TGTGCCAGCAGCCCTTGGGGCGGAGAGGAGACCCAGTACTTC. Its protein product is CASSPWGGEETQYF.

With regard to this clonotype: A much larger clonotype is one base distant, so this may be a read error. The chain links TRBV20-1 to TRBJ2-5; unclear D gene. CDR3 length: 13 amino acids. V lost 8 bases, J lost 5 bases, and 18 bases lay in between. Germline-derived CDR1 and CDR2 are DFQATT and SNEGSKA (reference sequence). The chain's CDR3 is CSTGSPTGETQYF. CDR3 sequence (DNA): TGCAGTACTGGCAGTCCGACCGGGGAGACCCAGTACTTC.

This chain links TRBV27 with TRBJ2-2, with D tentatively TRBD1 or TRBD2 (5 bases each). Germline CDR1 reads MNHEY; CDR2 reads SMNVEV (reference sequence). Trimming pared 3 bases from V and 4 bases from J, leaving 12 bases between. CDR3 length equals 15 residues. The CDR3 bases are TGTGCCAGCAGTTTCTCCGGGGCAGGCACCGGGGAGCTGTTTTTT. It is translated as CASSFSGAGTGELFF.

This chain links TRBV11-3 with TRBJ1-4; TRBD1 matches at 12 bases. Germline CDR1 and CDR2: SGHNT and YENEEA. This CDR3 has 17 residues. With 8 bases clipped from V and 4 bases from J, the junction kept 11 bases outside the gene matches. CDR3 residues: CASGNPGQGAYNEKLFF. The DNA for the CDR3 is TGTGCCAGCGGCAACCCGGGACAGGGGGCATATAATGAAAAACTGTTTTTT. Complete variable domain (other parts from reference TRBV11-3 and TRBJ1-4): EAGVVQSPRYKIIEKKQPVAFWCNPISGHNTLYWYLQNLGQGPELLIRYENEEAVDDSQLPKDRFSAERLKGVDSTLKIQPAELGDSAVYLCASGNPGQGAYNEKLFFGSGTQLSVL.

With respect to this clonotype: This clone may be a read error of a much larger clone one base away. V usage is TRBV7-3 and J usage is TRBJ1-2; D might be TRBD1 (5 bases). The V gene's germline CDR1 is SGHTA and CDR2 FQGTGA. V lost 7 bases and J lost 3, with 21 bases in between. This CDR3 spans 16 amino acids. For the CDR3, the DNA is TGTGCCAGCACCACCTCCAGGGCAGGTGAAGACTATGGCTACACCTTC. It encodes CASTTSRAGEDYGYTF.

This clonotype was seen a handful of times. This may arise from a read error, as a much more abundant clone is one base away. V gene TRBV2 combines with J gene TRBJ2-3; D is undetermined. This CDR3 comprises 11 residues. Germline V gene lookup returns CDR1 SNHLY and CDR2 FYNNEI. With 7 bases removed from V and 2 bases from J, the gap between germline ends came to 4 bases. This chain's CDR3 is CASTPTDTQYF. The CDR3 DNA reads as TGTGCCAGCACCCCCACAGATACGCAGTATTTT.

On this clonotype: A read error is possible here, since a much larger clone lies one base away. In DNA, the CDR3 is TGTGCCAGCAGTGAATTGACCGGGCCGGGAGATACGCAGTATTTT. It yields the protein CASSELTGPGDTQYF. V and J are TRBV6-1 and TRBJ2-3; unclear D gene. Germline CDR1 is MNHNS and CDR2 is SASEGT. Trimming cost V 2 bases and J 5 bases, with 14 bases left between them. The CDR3 runs to 15 residues.

This clonotype appeared a few times. CDR3 in amino acids: CASSVFDGAYEQYF. The DNA for the CDR3 is TGTGCCAGCAGCGTCTTTGACGGAGCCTACGAGCAGTACTTC. The rearrangement uses TRBV9 and TRBJ2-7; D is unclear. The CDR3 runs 14 residues. Germline CDR1 is SGDLS and CDR2 is YYNGEE. V was clipped by 2 bases and J by 2 bases, with 11 bases between them.

In this sample, this clonotype turned up many times. This rearrangement joins TRBV6-1 to TRBJ2-1; 9 bases fit TRBD2. Per germline, CDR1 MNHNS and CDR2 SASEGT. The J segment lost 7 bases and the V segment lost 6 bases, leaving 10 bases of the junction unmatched. The CDR3 totals 15 residues. CDR3 in DNA: TGTGCCAGCAGACCTCCTCGGAGCGGGGGGAATGAGCAGTTCTTC. Translating gives CASRPPRSGGNEQFF.

This clonotype appeared a single time. This chain links TRBV6-2 or TRBV6-3 with TRBJ1-4; D ambiguous. The ends were cut back, 1 base at V and 7 bases at J, with 13 bases in the middle. Looked up from germline, CDR1 is MNHEY and CDR2 is SVGEGT. The CDR3 sequence is 15 residues long. The CDR3 loop is CASSYWRRGGEKLFF. Here the CDR3 DNA reads TGTGCCAGCAGTTACTGGAGGAGAGGCGGTGAAAAACTGTTTTTT.

V and J are TRBV19 and TRBJ2-4; D unresolved. V gave up 6 bases and J gave up 3 bases, with 12 bases separating them. Germline lookup yields CDR1 LNHDA and CDR2 SQIVND (reference sequence). CDR3 size: 14 residues. The CDR3 sequence is CASSTSGGKNIQYF. CDR3 nucleotides: TGTGCCAGTAGCACTTCGGGTGGCAAAAACATTCAGTACTTC. Together with reference TRBV19 and TRBJ2-4, the CDR3 gives the full variable domain: DGGITQSPKYLFRKEGQNVTLSCEQNLNHDAMYWYRQDPGQGLRLIYYSQIVNDFQKGDIAEGYSVSREKKESFPLTVTSAQKNPTAFYLCASSTSGGKNIQYFGAGTRLSVL.

This clonotype was counted a few times. This chain connects TRBV19 to TRBJ2-2; 9 nucleotides align to TRBD1. The CDR3 runs to 17 residues. CDR1 LNHDA and CDR2 SQIVND come from the germline V gene (reference sequence). Trimming removed 5 bases from V and 1 base from J; junction bases left unmatched: 8. The DNA of the CDR3 is TGTGCCAGTAGTGCGACGCCGGGACAGGGGAACACCGGGGAGCTGTTTTTT. Protein product: CASSATPGQGNTGELFF.

This clonotype was detected ten times or more. V is TRBV7-2 and J is TRBJ1-1; 8 nucleotides agree with TRBD1. V lost 7 bases, J lost 3 bases, and 13 bases stayed unmatched. There are 16 residues in the CDR3. Germline loops: CDR1 SGHTA, CDR2 FQGNSA. CDR3 coding DNA: TGTGCCAGCAACACTTTCTCGGGACAGGCGGACACTGAAGCTTTCTTT. Translated: CASNTFSGQADTEAFF.

Many counts were recorded for this clonotype. This rearrangement joins TRBV5-1 to TRBJ1-1, with TRBD1 matching over 11 bases. CDR1 is SGHRS, CDR2 YFSETQ, per germline. The CDR3 consists of 14 residues. Germline trimming cut 5 bases from V and 7 bases from J; bases unmatched to any gene: 7. The CDR3 reads CASRRTGGGDEAFF. The CDR3 DNA reads TGCGCCAGCAGAAGGACAGGGGGCGGGGATGAAGCTTTCTTT. The entire variable domain, with the rest obtained from reference TRBV5-1 and TRBJ1-1, is as follows: KAGVTQTPRYLIKTRGQQVTLSCSPISGHRSVSWYQQTPGQGLQFLFEYFSETQRNKGNFPGRFSGRQFSNSRSEMNVSTLELGDSALYLCASRRTGGGDEAFFGQGTRLTVV.

The chain carries TRBV4-1 and TRBJ2-3, with 15 bases matching TRBD2. The J segment lost 4 bases and the V segment lost 2 bases, leaving 13 bases of the junction unmatched. There are 20 residues in the CDR3. Per germline, CDR1 MGHRA and CDR2 YSYEKL. The CDR3 DNA reads TGCGCCAGCAGCCAATCGGGACTAGCGGGGGGTCGGCCAGGGGCAGATACGCAGTATTTT. It translates to CASSQSGLAGGRPGADTQYF.